The clone carrying this T cell receptor beta chain has only a few counts. The antigen is not known. Preparation of the TCRbeta library used unique molecular identifiers. TCRdb called the PCR reads again in MiXCR, with one record for every CDR3 protein. The sample has 600,000 to 700,000 distinct CDR3 sequences; 13% are singletons. This record comes from a study of T-cell reconstitution after alpha-beta-depleted transplantation in children. Trimming took 1 base from V and 2 from J; bases not matched to a gene: 6. Per germline, CDR1 SGHRS and CDR2 YFSETQ. This CDR3 has 16 amino acids. Study-wide points: A year had passed since transplant, and T-cell counts and diversity by then came mostly from newly produced T cells.

This specimen consisted of PBMCs, obtained before TCRalphabeta/CD19-depleted stem cell transplant. The chain joins TRBV5-1 to TRBJ2-1, with TRBD2 matching 7 bases. The clonotype comes from a girl aged 2 to 9 with congenital amegakaryocytic thrombocytopenia, due to receive a stem cell transplant. CDR3 sequence reads: CASSLRGGSTYNEQFF. The CDR3 region has the DNA TGCGCCAGCAGCTTGCGTGGCGGGAGCACCTACAATGAGCAGTTCTTC.